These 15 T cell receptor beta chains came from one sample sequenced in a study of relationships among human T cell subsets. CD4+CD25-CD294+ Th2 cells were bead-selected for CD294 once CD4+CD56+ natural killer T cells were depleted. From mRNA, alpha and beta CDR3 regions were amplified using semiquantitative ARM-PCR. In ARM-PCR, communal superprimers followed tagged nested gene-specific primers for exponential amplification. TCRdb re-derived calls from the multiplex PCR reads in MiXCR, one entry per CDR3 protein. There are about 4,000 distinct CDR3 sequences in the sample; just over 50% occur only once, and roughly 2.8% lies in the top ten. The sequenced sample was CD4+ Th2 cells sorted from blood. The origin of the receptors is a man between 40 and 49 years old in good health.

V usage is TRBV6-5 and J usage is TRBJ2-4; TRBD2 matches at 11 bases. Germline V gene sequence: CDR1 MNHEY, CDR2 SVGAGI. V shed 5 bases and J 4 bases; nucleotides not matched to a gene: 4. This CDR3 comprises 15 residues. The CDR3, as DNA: TGTGCCAGCAGTGCCGGGACTAGCGGTAAAAACATTCAGTACTTC. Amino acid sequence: CASSAGTSGKNIQYF.

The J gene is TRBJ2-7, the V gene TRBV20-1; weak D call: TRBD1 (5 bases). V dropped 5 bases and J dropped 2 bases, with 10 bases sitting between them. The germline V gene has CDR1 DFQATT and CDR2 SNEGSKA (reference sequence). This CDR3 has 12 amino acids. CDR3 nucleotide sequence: TGCAGTGCTCTGGGCAGGGCCTACGAGCAGTACTTC. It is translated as CSALGRAYEQYF.

CDR3 residues: CSAVERGAFTDTQYF. The CDR3 bases are TGCAGCGCCGTGGAGAGGGGGGCCTTCACAGATACGCAGTATTTT. This sequence joins TRBV29-1 and TRBJ2-3; D may match TRBD1 or TRBD2 (6 bases each). This CDR3 region has 15 residues. Looked up from germline, CDR1 is SQVTM and CDR2 is ANQGSEA. V gave up 7 bases and J gave up 2 bases, with 19 bases separating them.

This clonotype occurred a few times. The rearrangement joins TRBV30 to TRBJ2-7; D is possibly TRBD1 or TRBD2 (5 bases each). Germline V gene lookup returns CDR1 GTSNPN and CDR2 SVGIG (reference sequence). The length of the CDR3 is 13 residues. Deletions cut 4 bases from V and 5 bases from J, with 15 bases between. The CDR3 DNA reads TGTGCCTGGACCCCCGGGACCTGGGACGAGCAGTACTTC. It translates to CAWTPGTWDEQYF.

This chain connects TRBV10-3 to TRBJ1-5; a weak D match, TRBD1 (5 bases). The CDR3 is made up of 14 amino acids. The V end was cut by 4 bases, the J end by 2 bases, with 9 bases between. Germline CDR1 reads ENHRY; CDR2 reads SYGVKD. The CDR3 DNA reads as TGTGCCATCAGTGGACGGGGGGGCAATCAGCCCCAGCATTTT. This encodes CAISGRGGNQPQHF.

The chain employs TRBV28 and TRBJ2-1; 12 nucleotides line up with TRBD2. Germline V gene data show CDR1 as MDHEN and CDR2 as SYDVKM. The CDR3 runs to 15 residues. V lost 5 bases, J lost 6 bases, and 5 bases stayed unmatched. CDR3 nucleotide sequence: TGTGCCAGCAGTACCCGACTAGCGGGAGTCAATGAGCAGTTCTTC. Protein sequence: CASSTRLAGVNEQFF.

The CDR3 DNA reads as TGCAGCGTTGTCGACGGGGTTTCGGCCAAAAACATTCAGTACTTC. This translates into CSVVDGVSAKNIQYF. The chain has TRBV29-1 and TRBJ2-4; D is possibly TRBD2 (5 bases). Trimming took off 4 bases at V and 1 base at J, with 14 bases between the two ends. CDR1 SQVTM and CDR2 ANQGSEA come from the germline V gene. This CDR3 spans 15 amino acids.

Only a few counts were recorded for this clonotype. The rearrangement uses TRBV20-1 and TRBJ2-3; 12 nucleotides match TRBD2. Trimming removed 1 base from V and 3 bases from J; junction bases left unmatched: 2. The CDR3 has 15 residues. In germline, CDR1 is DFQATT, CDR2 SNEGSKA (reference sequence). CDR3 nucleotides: TGCAGTGCTAGAGGGGGGACTAGCGGGACAGATACGCAGTATTTT. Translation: CSARGGTSGTDTQYF.

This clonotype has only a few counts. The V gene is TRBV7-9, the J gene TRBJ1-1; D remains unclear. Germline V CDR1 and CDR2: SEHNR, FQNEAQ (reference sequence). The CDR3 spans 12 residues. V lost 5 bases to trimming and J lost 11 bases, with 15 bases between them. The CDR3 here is CASSLDSEQAFF. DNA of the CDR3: TGTGCCAGCAGCCTCGACTCCGAGCAGGCTTTCTTT.

The CDR3: CASSSRDAASGGAKEQYF. The CDR3 DNA follows: TGTGCCAGCAGTAGTCGAGATGCTGCTAGCGGGGGGGCTAAAGAGCAGTACTTC. This chain joins TRBV2 and TRBJ2-7; 12 bases are a match to TRBD2. The ends lost 5 bases at V and 7 bases at J; junction bases unmatched: 18. The CDR3 spans 18 residues. Per germline, CDR1 SNHLY and CDR2 FYNNEI.

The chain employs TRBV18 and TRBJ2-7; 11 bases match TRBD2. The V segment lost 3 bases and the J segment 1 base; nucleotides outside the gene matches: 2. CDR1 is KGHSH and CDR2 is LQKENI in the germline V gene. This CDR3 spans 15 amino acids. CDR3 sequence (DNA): TGTGCCAGCTCACCGTGGACTAGCGGGTCCTACGAGCAGTACTTC. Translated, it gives CASSPWTSGSYEQYF.

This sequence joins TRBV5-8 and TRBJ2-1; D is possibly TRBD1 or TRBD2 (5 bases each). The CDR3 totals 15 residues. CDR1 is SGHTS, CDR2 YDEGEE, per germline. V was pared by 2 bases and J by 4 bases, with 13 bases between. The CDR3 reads CASSFSGTRYNEQFF. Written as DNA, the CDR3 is TGTGCCAGCAGCTTCTCCGGGACCAGATACAATGAGCAGTTCTTC.

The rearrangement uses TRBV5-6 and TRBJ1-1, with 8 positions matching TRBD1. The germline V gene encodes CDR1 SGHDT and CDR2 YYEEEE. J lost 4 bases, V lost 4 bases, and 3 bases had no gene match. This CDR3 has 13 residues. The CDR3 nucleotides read TGTGCCAGCAGCATAACAGGGGGCACTGAAGCTTTCTTT. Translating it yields CASSITGGTEAFF. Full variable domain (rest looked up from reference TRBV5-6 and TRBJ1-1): DAGVTQSPTHLIKTRGQQVTLRCSPKSGHDTVSWYQQALGQGPQFIFQYYEEEERQRGNFPDRFSGHQFPNYSSELNVNALLLGDSALYLCASSITGGTEAFFGQGTRLTVV.

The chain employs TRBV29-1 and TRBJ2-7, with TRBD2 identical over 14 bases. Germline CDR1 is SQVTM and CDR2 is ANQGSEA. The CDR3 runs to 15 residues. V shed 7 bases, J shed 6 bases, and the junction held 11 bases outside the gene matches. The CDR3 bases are TGCAGCGCCTCAAGTGGGACTAGCGGGGGAACCGAGCAGTACTTC. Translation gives CSASSGTSGGTEQYF.

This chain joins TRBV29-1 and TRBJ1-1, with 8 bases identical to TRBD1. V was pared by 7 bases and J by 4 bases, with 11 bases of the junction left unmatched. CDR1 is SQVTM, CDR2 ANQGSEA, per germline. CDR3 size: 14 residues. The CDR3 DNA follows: TGCAGCGCCGGACAGGGCCGTGGGACCACTGAAGCTTTCTTT. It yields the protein CSAGQGRGTTEAFF.